Here is one T cell receptor beta chain with its context. Its antigen specificity is not known. No much larger clone exists at a distance of one base, and base qualities are not known. Per the germline V gene, MNHEY is the CDR1 and SVGEGT is the CDR2. The CDR3 holds 14 amino acids from the cysteine to the phenylalanine. Just CDR3 DNA is preserved here, 42 bases in frame from base 1. Cut back by 5 bases and 0 bases, the V and J ends lie 8 bases apart. The sample comes from a study of blood T cell repertoires in COVID-19 (TCRdb year 2020). A note on the overall study: Samples from collaborators originated in the United States, Italy and Spain and spanned both the acute and convalescent phases of COVID-19. Subjects who had been exposed to COVID-19, were actively infected with it, or had recovered from it provided the deeply sampled blood TCRbeta repertoires that made up the dataset. Sample metadata almost always included a de-identified subject ID, COVID-19 status, age in years and sex. Where available, HLA class I and class II types were obtained from metadata supplied by the sample provider rather than from assay-based typing. The samples were drawn from two sources: the first 160 participants of the ongoing ImmuneRACE study, and over 1,000 subjects contributed by 6 global collaborators. The material from the prospective study consisted of cDNA or gDNA derived from T cells, B-cell-depleted T cells, or PBMCs. The repertoires were made available in a free public database intended to serve as a resource for research on the immune response to SARS-CoV-2. Here is what the overall study found, with its caveats: The amount of clinical and demographic metadata varied by source and participant and was provided uncurated.

One collaborating source in Seattle enrolled patients during active infection and followed them longitudinally through the course of disease. Whole blood was collected in K2EDTA tubes by collaborating institutions according to the institutions' own protocols. Collaborator samples were shipped for TCRbeta analysis as frozen whole blood, isolated PBMCs, or DNA extracted from either sample type. The immunoSEQ Assay, a bias-controlled multiplex PCR, was used to amplify TCRbeta CDR3 regions from genomic DNA. The paper's processing steps were these. Within the assay, amplification of reference gene primers was used to estimate how many nucleated cells each sample contained. To quantify the absolute abundance of each unique TCRbeta CDR3 rearrangement, sequence reads were collapsed and filtered. For each sample, productive Simpson clonality was calculated by taking the square root of Simpson's diversity index across productive rearrangements. Imported from immuneACCESS, the table was reduced by TCRdb to in-frame sequences with V and J called. These copies leave out some clones; in studies compared against another copy, an unresolved V gene accounts for under half, and the cause of the remainder is not known. V and J calls and clone size are copied from that table; D and trimming were computed from the DNA. The sample includes about 46,000 clones, with approximately 83% observed a single time. 25% to 40% of the sample belongs to the ten largest clones.

The clonotype comes from a woman aged 80 or over with COVID-19, enrolled during active disease. The sample consisted of peripheral blood. This sequence uses TRBV6-2 or TRBV6-3 and TRBJ1-3, with a tentative D gene TRBD1 over 5 matching bases. The CDR3 in this case is CASSRDSSGNTIYF. The nucleotide sequence reads as follows: TGTGCCAGCAGTCGTGACAGCTCTGGAAACACCATATATTTT.